This T cell receptor (beta chain) stems from a study of shared clonotypes between healthy human individuals. Overall study: Every donor yielded three CD4 naive, three CD4 memory, two CD8 naive and one CD8 memory plate.

Study-level results: Naive subsets tended to show greater estimated richness than memory subsets.

The table lists this clone with a count of one. Its cognate antigen is unknown. An even split of each subset's genomic DNA across several immunoSEQ plates was performed. The assay was immunoSEQ multiplex PCR, and TCRdb's table has in-frame clones only and misses some. The sample records some 630,000 clones, approximately 96% being singletons. Naive CD8 cells, CD45RO-negative and positively selected for CCR7, excluded terminally differentiated effector memory CD45RA+ cells. The length of the CDR3 is 12 residues. CDR1 and CDR2 (germline): MNHEY, SMNVEV (reference sequence). V lost 4 bases and J 5 bases, leaving 6 bases between the germline ends.

The sequence came from a woman in her 30s in good health. The specimen was naive CD8+ T cells sorted from blood. J is TRBJ2-1 and V is TRBV27, with no clear D. CDR3 in DNA: TGTGCCAGCAGTTCGCTAGACAATGAGCAGTTCTTC. Protein sequence: CASSSLDNEQFF.